The 4 T cell receptor beta chains below were found in one sample sequenced in a study of CD8+ T cells in alopecia areata. The authors extracted RNA and reverse transcribed it into cDNA as the sequencing template. This table comes from immunoSEQ multiplex PCR, and its TCRdb copy is limited to in-frame clones, with some not included. The sample lists roughly 130,000 clones, 58% occurring once. Here the sequenced sample was CD4+ T cells sorted from blood, taken at week 0. The receptors were sampled from a human donor with alopecia areata.

V usage is TRBV18 and J usage is TRBJ1-3; D remains ambiguous. The length of the CDR3 is 14 residues. The V end lost 8 bases, the J end lost 0 bases, and 11 bases lay between the germline ends. Germline lookup yields CDR1 KGHSH and CDR2 LQKENI. The CDR3 DNA is TGTGCCAGCGAACCCGACCGCTCTGGAAACACCATATATTTT. Residues: CASEPDRSGNTIYF.

The V call is TRBV27, the J call TRBJ1-2, with 10 bases that match TRBD1. CDR3 length: 15 amino acids. Germline CDR1 reads MNHEY; CDR2 reads SMNVEV (reference sequence). The J segment lost 4 bases and the V segment lost 3 bases, leaving 5 bases of the junction unmatched. CDR3 in amino acids: CASSFLRTGGYGYTF. CDR3 DNA: TGTGCCAGCAGTTTCTTAAGGACAGGGGGCTATGGCTACACCTTC.

This chain joins TRBV14 and TRBJ2-1; TRBD2 matches 7 bases. The V and J ends lost 0 bases and 5 bases, in that order; junction bases with no gene match: 4. Germline V lookup: CDR1 SGHDN, CDR2 FVKESK. The CDR3 length is 15 residues. The DNA of the CDR3 is TGTGCCAGCAGCCAAGAAAGGGCGGGAGACAATGAGCAGTTCTTC. Protein: CASSQERAGDNEQFF.

DNA of the CDR3: TGTGCCAGCTCACCACAAAGGACAGAGAATAATGAAAAACTGTTTTTT. Translation gives CASSPQRTENNEKLFF. The V call is TRBV18, the J call TRBJ1-4; D possibly corresponds to TRBD1 (6 bases). This CDR3 is 16 amino acids long. Trimming removed 1 base at V and 4 bases at J, with 13 bases between. The germline gives CDR1 KGHSH, CDR2 LQKENI.